Listed below are T cell receptor beta chains from one sample, sequenced in a study of PD-1 blockade in classical Hodgkin lymphoma. Measured with immunoSEQ multiplex PCR; TCRdb has only the in-frame clones, and not every one. The top ten clones hold roughly 10% of a sample with about 94,000 clones, roughly 89% of them seen once. Sample: peripheral blood mononuclear cells (PBMCs), taken before the second cycle of nivolumab. All receptors derive from a human donor with classical Hodgkin lymphoma. CDR3s include the opening cysteine and the closing phenylalanine or tryptophan. The D gene is left open where the match is weak.

j_call	d_call	v_call	cdr3_aa
TRBJ2-5	NA	TRBV4-1	CASSRLGGQETQYF
TRBJ2-2	NA	TRBV11-2	CASSLDGAGELFF
TRBJ1-6	NA	TRBV19	CASSISDYNSPLHF
TRBJ2-5	TRBD2	TRBV5-4	CASSLDVGGETQYF
TRBJ1-4	TRBD1	TRBV18	CASSPGQVGEKLFF
TRBJ2-2	NA	TRBV9	CASSGGLLNTGELFF
TRBJ1-1	NA	TRBV28	CASSLQGTEAFF
TRBJ1-2	TRBD1	TRBV6-1	CASRRSGGGNYGYTF
TRBJ2-7	NA	TRBV11-2	CASRTSSDYYEQYF
TRBJ2-1	NA	TRBV21-1	CASSKALSGGKGRCNEQFF
TRBJ1-1	NA	TRBV11-3	CASSPDNFLRSTEAFF
TRBJ2-1	NA	TRBV5-6	CASSFSNEQFF
TRBJ2-3	TRBD2	TRBV27	CASSLKSGLAGARGTDTQYF
TRBJ1-2	NA	TRBV10-3	CAIMAGTNYGYTF
TRBJ1-2	TRBD1	TRBV4-2	CASSQVGQGANYGYTF
TRBJ2-2	TRBD1	TRBV7-2	CASSLGTGAYTGELFF
TRBJ1-2	NA	TRBV28	CASSSISGTSYGYTF
TRBJ2-7	NA	TRBV11-2	CASSLGRLTYEQYF
TRBJ1-4	NA	TRBV5-6	CASSFPTNEKLFF